What follows are 16 T cell receptor beta chains derived from one specimen sequenced in a study of blood T cell repertoires in COVID-19 (dated by TCRdb to about 2020). The library was generated by the immunoSEQ multiplex PCR assay. TCRdb mirrors the immuneACCESS table, restricted to in-frame sequences. Some clones are absent from its copies; in checked studies, under half trace to an unresolved V gene, and the reason for the others is unknown. Across this sample there are under 350,000 clones, with about nine tenths seen only once. The ten largest clonotypes hold approximately 1.5% of the sample. The specimen sequenced was PBMCs or T cells enriched from blood (not recorded which). The receptors here all came from a middle-aged woman who had recovered from COVID-19.

This clone was seen only a few times. The chain joins TRBV4-1 to TRBJ2-3; 9 nucleotides align to TRBD2. V trimming: 2 bases; J trimming: 3 bases; junction bases outside the gene matches: 15. CDR1 is MGHRA, CDR2 YSYEKL, per germline. The CDR3 length is 19 residues. The CDR3 region has the DNA TGCGCCAGCAGCCAACCTCCAGTACGGATAGCGGGGGATACAGATACGCAGTATTTT. This gives the protein CASSQPPVRIAGDTDTQYF.

This rearrangement joins TRBV19 to TRBJ1-2, with 8 bases identical to TRBD1. Per germline, CDR1 LNHDA and CDR2 SQIVND (reference sequence). The CDR3 covers 13 residues. With 5 bases clipped from V and 5 bases from J, the junction kept 4 bases outside the gene matches. The CDR3 sequence: CASSETGVYGYTF. CDR3 bases: TGTGCCAGTAGTGAGACAGGGGTATATGGCTACACCTTC. Full variable domain (rest looked up from reference TRBV19 and TRBJ1-2): DGGITQSPKYLFRKEGQNVTLSCEQNLNHDAMYWYRQDPGQGLRLIYYSQIVNDFQKGDIAEGYSVSREKKESFPLTVTSAQKNPTAFYLCASSETGVYGYTFGSGTRLTVV.

This chain uses TRBV28 with TRBJ1-2; D not certain. The CDR3 covers 14 residues. V gave up 2 bases and J gave up 6 bases, with 13 bases separating them. Germline V CDR1 and CDR2: MDHEN, SYDVKM. CDR3 protein: CASSLIGSGDGYTF. The CDR3 nucleotides read TGTGCCAGCAGTTTAATAGGTAGCGGGGATGGCTACACCTTC.

In its sample, this clone was seen many times. The V call is TRBV5-1, the J call TRBJ1-3; weak D call: TRBD1 (5 bases). This CDR3 contains 18 residues. Trimming removed 0 bases at V and 2 bases at J, with 18 bases between. Germline assignment: CDR1 SGHRS and CDR2 YFSETQ. CDR3 loop: CASSLDALTGSTGNTIYF. The CDR3 nucleotides are TGCGCCAGCAGCTTGGACGCCCTTACAGGATCAACTGGAAACACCATATATTTT. Combining the CDR3 with reference TRBV5-1 and TRBJ1-3 gives the whole variable domain KAGVTQTPRYLIKTRGQQVTLSCSPISGHRSVSWYQQTPGQGLQFLFEYFSETQRNKGNFPGRFSGRQFSNSRSEMNVSTLELGDSALYLCASSLDALTGSTGNTIYFGEGSWLTVV.

The V gene is TRBV10-1, the J gene TRBJ2-5, with 11 bases fitting TRBD1. V was clipped by 4 bases and J by 4 bases; unmatched bases: 2. Germline V lookup: CDR1 WNHNN, CDR2 SYGVQD (reference sequence). The CDR3 contains 14 residues. CDR3 in amino acids: CASSGGTGGETQYF. The CDR3 bases are TGCGCCAGCAGTGGAGGGACAGGGGGAGAGACCCAGTACTTC.

This chain connects TRBV27 to TRBJ1-1; TRBD1 is a possible D gene (5 bases). Trimming shortened V by 4 bases and J by 0 bases, and 12 bases separated the two germline ends. The V gene's germline CDR1 is MNHEY and CDR2 SMNVEV (reference sequence). The CDR3 runs 15 residues. CDR3 bases: TGTGCCAGCAGTTCCCAGGAGGGGATGAACACTGAAGCTTTCTTT. The encoded protein is CASSSQEGMNTEAFF.

This sequence joins TRBV5-1 and TRBJ1-1; D unresolved. From germline, CDR1 is SGHRS and CDR2 YFSETQ. V lost 4 bases, J lost 0 bases, and 7 bases lay in between. The CDR3 spans 13 residues. The chain's CDR3 is CASSTQVNTEAFF. The CDR3 DNA reads TGCGCCAGCAGCACCCAGGTGAACACTGAAGCTTTCTTT.

This chain uses TRBV29-1 with TRBJ1-2; 8 bases fit TRBD1. The length of the CDR3 is 13 residues. Germline CDR1 is SQVTM and CDR2 is ANQGSEA. J was trimmed by 4 bases and V by 4 bases; bases with no gene match: 5. The CDR3 region is CSVAPGGAYGYTF. The CDR3 nucleotides are TGCAGCGTTGCCCCAGGGGGCGCCTATGGCTACACCTTC.

This clone was counted once. The V gene is TRBV5-5, the J gene TRBJ2-6; D is ambiguous. CDR1 and CDR2 (germline): SGHKS, YYEKEE (reference sequence). Deletions cut 0 bases from V and 0 bases from J, with 4 bases between. The CDR3 is made up of 15 amino acids. The CDR3 coding sequence is TGTGCCAGCAGCTTGGTCGGCTCTGGGGCCAACGTCCTGACTTTC. The encoded protein is CASSLVGSGANVLTF.

The chain has TRBV28 and TRBJ1-4; 10 positions agree with TRBD1. The junction had 2 bases not matched to a gene; V was cut back by 0 bases and J by 1 base. Germline V gives CDR1 MDHEN, CDR2 SYDVKM. The CDR3 is made up of 17 amino acids. The CDR3 sequence is CASSLWGQGRTNEKLFF. CDR3 coding DNA: TGTGCCAGCAGTTTATGGGGACAGGGGAGAACTAATGAAAAACTGTTTTTT.

The chain links TRBV2 to TRBJ2-7, with a weak D call TRBD1 (5 bases). V was trimmed by 4 bases and J by 4 bases, leaving 8 bases between them. The CDR3 spans 12 residues. CDR1 and CDR2 (germline): SNHLY, FYNNEI. The CDR3 here is CASSGQLYEQYF. CDR3 DNA sequence: TGTGCCAGCAGTGGACAGCTATACGAGCAGTACTTC. The full variable domain, rest sourced from reference TRBV2 and TRBJ2-7, is EPEVTQTPSHQVTQMGQEVILRCVPISNHLYFYWYRQILGQKVEFLVSFYNNEISEKSEIFDDQFSVERPDGSNFTLKIRSTKLEDSAMYFCASSGQLYEQYFGPGTRLTVT.

The J gene is TRBJ2-1, the V gene TRBV12-3 or TRBV12-4; no definite D call. This CDR3 is built from 12 residues. V shed 6 bases and J shed 7 bases, with 10 bases lying between them. The CDR3 sequence: CASSSTPNEQFF. In DNA form, the CDR3 reads TGTGCCAGCAGCTCGACTCCGAATGAGCAGTTCTTC.

This clone was recorded once. For the CDR3, the DNA is TGCGCCAGCAGCTTACTAGCGGGAGGGCCGAGAACCGGGGAGCTGTTTTTT. As protein: CASSLLAGGPRTGELFF. The rearrangement uses TRBV5-1 and TRBJ2-2, with 13 bases aligning to TRBD2. This CDR3 has 17 residues. V was clipped by 2 bases and J by 5 bases; unmatched bases: 6. Germline CDR1 and CDR2: SGHRS and YFSETQ.

This chain links TRBV19 with TRBJ1-5; D may be TRBD1 (5 bases). Trimming stripped 0 bases from V and 4 bases from J, with 10 bases between. Germline V lookup: CDR1 LNHDA, CDR2 SQIVND (reference sequence). The CDR3 length is 15 residues. CDR3 bases: TGTGCCAGTAGTATAGATAACAGGCCAAATCAGCCCCAGCATTTT. It codes for CASSIDNRPNQPQHF. Together with reference TRBV19 and TRBJ1-5, the CDR3 gives the full variable domain: DGGITQSPKYLFRKEGQNVTLSCEQNLNHDAMYWYRQDPGQGLRLIYYSQIVNDFQKGDIAEGYSVSREKKESFPLTVTSAQKNPTAFYLCASSIDNRPNQPQHFGDGTRLSIL.

This chain uses TRBV12-3 or TRBV12-4 with TRBJ2-3; D remains unclear. There are 13 residues in the CDR3. V lost 3 bases and J 4 bases, leaving 8 bases between the germline ends. CDR3 in amino acids: CASSFDSADTQYF. The CDR3 nucleotides are TGTGCCAGCAGTTTTGACTCTGCAGATACGCAGTATTTT.

The chain couples TRBV10-2 to TRBJ1-1, with a tentative D call TRBD1 (6 bases). This CDR3 has 15 residues. In germline, CDR1 is WSHSY, CDR2 SAAADI. V lost 6 bases, J lost 1 base, and 15 bases lay in between. The CDR3 is CASSLSGQKNTEAFF. The CDR3 DNA follows: TGCGCCAGCAGCTTATCGGGACAAAAGAACACTGAAGCTTTCTTT.